This record concerns one T cell receptor beta chain sequence. Per the authors' pipeline: Amplification of reference gene primers was used by the study to estimate nucleated cell counts. Here immunoSEQ multiplex PCR was the method, and the copy in TCRdb shows in-frame clones only, minus some. The V and J calls and the clone size are those of that table, but D and trimming were determined from the DNA. The sample has approximately 350,000 clones, approximately 86% seen once. This entry is derived from a study of blood T cell repertoires in COVID-19. CDR3 length: 15 residues. The germline V gene encodes CDR1 SNHLY and CDR2 FYNNEI. Trimming took 6 bases from V and 4 from J; bases not matched to a gene: 8.

The rearrangement joins TRBV2 to TRBJ2-2; 7 bases are a match to TRBD1. Sample: peripheral blood. This receptor was identified in a woman aged 60-70 years with COVID-19, enrolled during active disease. The chain's CDR3 is CASREQGTFTGELFF. Here the CDR3 DNA reads TGTGCCAGCAGGGAACAGGGGACCTTCACCGGGGAGCTGTTTTTT.